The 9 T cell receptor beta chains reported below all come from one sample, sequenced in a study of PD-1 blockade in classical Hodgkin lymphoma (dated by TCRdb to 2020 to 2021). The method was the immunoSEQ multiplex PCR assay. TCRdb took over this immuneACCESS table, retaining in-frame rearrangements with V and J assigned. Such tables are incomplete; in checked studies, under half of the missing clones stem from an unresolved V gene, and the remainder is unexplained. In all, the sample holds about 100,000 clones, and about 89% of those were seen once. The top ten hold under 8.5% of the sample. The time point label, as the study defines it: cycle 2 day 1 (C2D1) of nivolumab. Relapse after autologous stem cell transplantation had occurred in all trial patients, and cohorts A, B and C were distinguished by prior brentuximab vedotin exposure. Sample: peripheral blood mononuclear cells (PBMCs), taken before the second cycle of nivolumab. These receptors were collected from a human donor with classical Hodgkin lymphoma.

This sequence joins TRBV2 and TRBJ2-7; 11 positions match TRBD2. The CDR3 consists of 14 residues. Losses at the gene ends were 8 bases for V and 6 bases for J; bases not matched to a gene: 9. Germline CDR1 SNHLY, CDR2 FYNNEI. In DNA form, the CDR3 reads TGTGCCAGCGCGAGTAGCGGGGGGGCGGTCGAGCAGTACTTC. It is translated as CASASSGGAVEQYF.

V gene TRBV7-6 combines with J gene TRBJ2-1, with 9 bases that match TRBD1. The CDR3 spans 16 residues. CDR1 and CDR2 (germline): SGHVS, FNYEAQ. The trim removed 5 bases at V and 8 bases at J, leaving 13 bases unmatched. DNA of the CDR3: TGTGCCAGCAGCGGGACCGGGACAGGGAATTTATATGAGCAGTTCTTC. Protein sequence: CASSGTGTGNLYEQFF.

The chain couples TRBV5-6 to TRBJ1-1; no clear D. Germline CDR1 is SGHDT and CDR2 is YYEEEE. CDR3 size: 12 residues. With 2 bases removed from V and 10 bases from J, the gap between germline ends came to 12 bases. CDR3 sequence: CASSFGWEAAFF. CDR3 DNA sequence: TGTGCCAGCAGCTTCGGATGGGAGGCAGCTTTCTTT.

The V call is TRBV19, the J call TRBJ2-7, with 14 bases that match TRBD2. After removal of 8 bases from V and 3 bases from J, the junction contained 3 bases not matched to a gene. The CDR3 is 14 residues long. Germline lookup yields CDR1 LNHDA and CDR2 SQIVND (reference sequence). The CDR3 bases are TGTGCCAGTTCGGGACTAGCGGGGGTCTACGAGCAGTACTTC. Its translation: CASSGLAGVYEQYF. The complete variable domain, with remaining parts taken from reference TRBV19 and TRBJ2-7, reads DGGITQSPKYLFRKEGQNVTLSCEQNLNHDAMYWYRQDPGQGLRLIYYSQIVNDFQKGDIAEGYSVSREKKESFPLTVTSAQKNPTAFYLCASSGLAGVYEQYFGPGTRLTVT.

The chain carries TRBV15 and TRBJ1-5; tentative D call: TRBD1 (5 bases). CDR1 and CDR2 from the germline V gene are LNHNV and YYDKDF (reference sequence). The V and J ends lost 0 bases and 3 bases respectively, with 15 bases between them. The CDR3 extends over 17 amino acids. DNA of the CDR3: TGTGCCACCAGCAGAGATTCTTGGCCACAGGTCAATCAGCCCCAGCATTTT. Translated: CATSRDSWPQVNQPQHF. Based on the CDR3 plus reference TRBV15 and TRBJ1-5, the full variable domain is DAMVIQNPRYQVTQFGKPVTLSCSQTLNHNVMYWYQQKSSQAPKLLFHYYDKDFNNEADTPDNFQSRRPNTSFCFLDIRSPGLGDTAMYLCATSRDSWPQVNQPQHFGDGTRLSIL.

DNA for the CDR3: TGCGCCAGCAGCCCAGGACAGGGGGCCTTCTGGGGCTACACCTTC. Translation gives CASSPGQGAFWGYTF. The chain employs TRBV4-3 and TRBJ1-2; the match to TRBD1 covers 11 bases. CDR1 is LGHNA, CDR2 YSLEER, per germline. The junction had 9 bases not matched to a gene; V was cut back by 4 bases and J by 8 bases. CDR3 size: 15 residues.

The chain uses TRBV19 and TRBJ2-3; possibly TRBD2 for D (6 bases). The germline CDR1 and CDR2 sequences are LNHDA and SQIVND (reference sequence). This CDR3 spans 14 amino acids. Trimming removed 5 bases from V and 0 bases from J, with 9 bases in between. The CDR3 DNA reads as TGTGCCAGTAGTCCGGGGGTGAGCACAGATACGCAGTATTTT. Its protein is CASSPGVSTDTQYF.

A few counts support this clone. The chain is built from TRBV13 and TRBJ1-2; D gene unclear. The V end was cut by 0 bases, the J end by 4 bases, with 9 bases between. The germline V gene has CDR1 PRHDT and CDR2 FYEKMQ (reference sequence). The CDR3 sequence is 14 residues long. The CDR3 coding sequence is TGTGCCAGCAGCTTAGGCCGACTCAGCTATGGCTACACCTTC. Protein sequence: CASSLGRLSYGYTF.

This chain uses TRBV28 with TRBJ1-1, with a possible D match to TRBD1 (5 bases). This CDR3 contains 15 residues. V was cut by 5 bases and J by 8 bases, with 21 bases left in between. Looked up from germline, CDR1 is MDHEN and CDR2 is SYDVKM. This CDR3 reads CASSGNQAGGIEAFF. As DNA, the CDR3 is TGTGCCAGCAGTGGCAACCAGGCTGGGGGTATAGAAGCTTTCTTT.